Following are 24 T cell receptor beta chains from one sample sequenced in a study of PD-1 blockade in classical Hodgkin lymphoma. Specified time point: cycle 4 day 1 (C4D1), after five to seven weeks of nivolumab. Relapse after autologous stem cell transplantation occurred in every patient, and brentuximab vedotin exposure varied. Profiled with immunoSEQ multiplex PCR; TCRdb holds only in-frame clones, not every one. The data contain some 93,000 clones, more than 80% of them singletons. Sequences were derived from peripheral blood mononuclear cells (PBMCs), sampled before the fourth cycle of nivolumab. The receptors come from a human donor with classical Hodgkin lymphoma.

The rearrangement links TRBV19 to TRBJ2-7; D remains unclear. The CDR3 loop spans 16 amino acids. Germline loops: CDR1 LNHDA, CDR2 SQIVND (reference sequence). Trimming pared 3 bases from V and 2 bases from J, leaving 17 bases between. The CDR3 DNA follows: TGTGCCAGTAGTATTAGTCCCGACCTCATCCCCTACGAGCAGTACTTC. Translated, it gives CASSISPDLIPYEQYF.

The chain carries TRBV5-1 and TRBJ2-7; 8 positions agree with TRBD2. V dropped 4 bases and J dropped 3; count of bases not matched to a gene: 9. The CDR3 spans 15 residues. Germline V gives CDR1 SGHRS, CDR2 YFSETQ. The CDR3, as DNA: TGCGCCAGCAGCACTTCCGGGACTAGAAGCTACGAGCAGTACTTC. This encodes CASSTSGTRSYEQYF.

The chain recombines TRBV5-6 with TRBJ2-3; D is perhaps TRBD2 (6 bases). Trimming shortened V by 4 bases and J by 1 base, and 13 bases separated the two germline ends. Germline lookup yields CDR1 SGHDT and CDR2 YYEEEE. This CDR3 is 15 amino acids long. The CDR3 reads CASSPTGGRTDTQYF. CDR3 in DNA: TGTGCCAGCAGCCCAACCGGAGGGCGCACAGATACGCAGTATTTT.

This rearrangement joins TRBV19 to TRBJ1-1; weak D call: TRBD1 (5 bases). This CDR3 region has 13 residues. Germline V gene sequence: CDR1 LNHDA, CDR2 SQIVND (reference sequence). The germline V and J ends were trimmed by 3 bases and 4 bases, with 9 bases remaining between them. CDR3 region: CASSIKRGTEAFF. In DNA form, the CDR3 reads TGTGCCAGTAGTATCAAGAGGGGCACTGAAGCTTTCTTT.

The chain has TRBV2 and TRBJ2-1; possibly TRBD2 for D (5 bases). Per the germline V gene, CDR1 is SNHLY and CDR2 is FYNNEI. Trimming took off 6 bases at V and 7 bases at J, with 19 bases between the two ends. This CDR3 comprises 15 residues. The CDR3: CASSTQTITHNEQFF. CDR3 bases: TGTGCCAGCAGCACTCAGACTATAACGCATAATGAGCAGTTCTTC. The variable domain in full, completed from reference TRBV2 and TRBJ2-1, reads EPEVTQTPSHQVTQMGQEVILRCVPISNHLYFYWYRQILGQKVEFLVSFYNNEISEKSEIFDDQFSVERPDGSNFTLKIRSTKLEDSAMYFCASSTQTITHNEQFFGPGTRLTVL.

This chain uses TRBV2 with TRBJ1-5; 8 nucleotides match TRBD1. Germline V gene lookup returns CDR1 SNHLY and CDR2 FYNNEI. The CDR3 loop spans 16 amino acids. V shed 5 bases and J 5 bases; nucleotides not matched to a gene: 11. CDR3 in DNA: TGTGCCAGCAGTTTAGTTGGCAGGGGGCTAGATCAGCCCCAGCATTTT. This encodes CASSLVGRGLDQPQHF.

The chain combines TRBV19 with TRBJ2-7; 7 bases match TRBD2. J gave up 9 bases and V 4 bases, and 12 bases lay outside the gene matches. The germline gives CDR1 LNHDA, CDR2 SQIVND (reference sequence). CDR3 length equals 14 residues. CDR3 DNA: TGTGCCAGTAGTACGGGACTAAATCGGGTCGGGCAGTACTTC. Translation: CASSTGLNRVGQYF. Together with reference TRBV19 and TRBJ2-7, the CDR3 gives the full variable domain: DGGITQSPKYLFRKEGQNVTLSCEQNLNHDAMYWYRQDPGQGLRLIYYSQIVNDFQKGDIAEGYSVSREKKESFPLTVTSAQKNPTAFYLCASSTGLNRVGQYFGPGTRLTVT.

This chain links TRBV10-3 with TRBJ1-1; no definite D call. The V gene's germline CDR1 is ENHRY and CDR2 SYGVKD. V lost 7 bases, J lost 5 bases, and 17 bases lay in between. This CDR3 is 14 amino acids long. This chain's CDR3 is CAITPEGPRTEAFF. The CDR3 DNA is TGTGCCATCACCCCAGAGGGCCCGCGGACTGAAGCTTTCTTT.

This clone occurred a few times. V gene TRBV30 combines with J gene TRBJ1-5; 8 bases match TRBD1. Germline V gives CDR1 GTSNPN, CDR2 SVGIG (reference sequence). The CDR3 covers 15 residues. Trimming cost V 4 bases and J 3 bases; bases outside gene matches: 8. In nucleotides, the CDR3 is TGTGCCTGGAACCCCGACAGGGGAGTCAATCAGCCCCAGCATTTT. Its translation: CAWNPDRGVNQPQHF.

The chain carries TRBV5-1 and TRBJ2-2; 9 bases are a match to TRBD2. Germline V gene lookup returns CDR1 SGHRS and CDR2 YFSETQ. Trimming removed 6 bases from V and 2 bases from J; junction bases left unmatched: 5. CDR3 length equals 15 residues. The CDR3 reads CASIETSGNTGELFF. CDR3 bases: TGCGCCAGCATAGAGACTAGCGGAAACACCGGGGAGCTGTTTTTT.

This clone was observed a few times. The chain combines TRBV6-6 with TRBJ1-1; D gene unclear. The CDR3 sequence is 14 residues long. The V gene's germline CDR1 is MNHNY and CDR2 SVGAGI (reference sequence). V shed 9 bases and J shed 5 bases, with 19 bases lying between them. The CDR3 sequence is CASQNWLGTTEAFF. For the CDR3, the DNA is TGTGCCAGTCAAAACTGGCTGGGAACTACTGAAGCTTTCTTT.

This sequence joins TRBV30 and TRBJ2-2, with 10 bases lining up with TRBD2. The CDR3 consists of 18 residues. The V segment lost 2 bases and the J segment 7 bases; nucleotides outside the gene matches: 16. From germline, CDR1 is GTSNPN and CDR2 SVGIG (reference sequence). Here the CDR3 DNA reads TGTGCCTGGAGTACCCGTACTAGCGGGACGGCCCCTAGCGGGGAGCTGTTTTTT. The encoded protein is CAWSTRTSGTAPSGELFF.

V and J are TRBV2 and TRBJ1-4; D ambiguous. CDR1 and CDR2 from the germline V gene are SNHLY and FYNNEI. The CDR3 contains 13 residues. The V gene lost 6 bases and the J gene lost 8 bases, with 13 bases spanning the gap. The CDR3, as DNA: TGTGCCAGCAGCGTTATCCACGGAGAAAAACTGTTTTTT. Its translation is CASSVIHGEKLFF.

V gene TRBV10-2 combines with J gene TRBJ2-7; D tentatively reads TRBD1 or TRBD2 (6 bases each). The CDR3 runs 12 residues. Trimming shortened V by 6 bases and J by 3 bases, and 9 bases separated the two germline ends. The germline V gene has CDR1 WSHSY and CDR2 SAAADI. The CDR3 region is CASREGGYEQYF. In DNA form, the CDR3 reads TGCGCCAGCAGGGAGGGGGGCTACGAGCAGTACTTC.

V and J are TRBV10-3 and TRBJ2-7; possible D gene TRBD2, 5 bases. Germline CDR1 ENHRY, CDR2 SYGVKD. This CDR3 is built from 12 residues. V lost 10 bases and J lost 2, with 12 bases in between. The CDR3 sequence is CATGLLTYEQYF. The CDR3 DNA is TGTGCCACCGGACTCTTGACCTACGAGCAGTACTTC.

This clone was detected once. The V and J genes are TRBV7-6 and TRBJ2-3; maybe TRBD2 (5 bases). Germline CDR1 is SGHVS and CDR2 is FNYEAQ. This CDR3 contains 15 residues. The V end lost 5 bases, the J end lost 3 bases, and 15 bases lay between the germline ends. The DNA of the CDR3 is TGTGCCAGCAGCCCCTTAGGCGGGTATACAGATACGCAGTATTTT. Its protein product is CASSPLGGYTDTQYF.

The chain employs TRBV2 and TRBJ2-2; D gene unclear. CDR3 length equals 14 residues. CDR1 is SNHLY, CDR2 FYNNEI, per germline. V lost 3 bases and J 4 bases, leaving 9 bases between the germline ends. CDR3 region: CASSERQITGELFF. DNA for the CDR3: TGTGCCAGCAGTGAGCGGCAGATCACCGGGGAGCTGTTTTTT.

This chain links TRBV6-6 with TRBJ1-3; D not resolved. Germline loops: CDR1 MNHNY, CDR2 SVGAGI (reference sequence). The CDR3 totals 14 residues. Trimming took 8 bases from V and 1 from J, leaving 12 bases between them. For the CDR3, the DNA is TGTGCCAGCGGGGAGTCCGTGTCTGGAAACACCATATATTTT. Translation gives CASGESVSGNTIYF.

The rearrangement links TRBV2 to TRBJ2-5; D is undetermined. V shed 5 bases and J shed 3 bases, with 4 bases lying between them. The germline CDR1 and CDR2 sequences are SNHLY and FYNNEI. The CDR3 runs to 11 residues. The CDR3 sequence: CASSLEETQYF. The CDR3 DNA reads TGTGCCAGCAGTCTGGAAGAGACCCAGTACTTC.

The chain joins TRBV19 to TRBJ2-7; D remains ambiguous. The CDR3 is 14 amino acids. Germline V CDR1 and CDR2: LNHDA, SQIVND (reference sequence). V dropped 6 bases and J dropped 0 bases, with 12 bases sitting between them. The CDR3 region is CASRSSVHSYEQYF. The CDR3, as DNA: TGTGCCAGTAGAAGTTCCGTACACTCCTACGAGCAGTACTTC. Full variable domain (outside the CDR3, taken from reference TRBV19 and TRBJ2-7): DGGITQSPKYLFRKEGQNVTLSCEQNLNHDAMYWYRQDPGQGLRLIYYSQIVNDFQKGDIAEGYSVSREKKESFPLTVTSAQKNPTAFYLCASRSSVHSYEQYFGPGTRLTVT.

CDR3 region: CASSSPTRLEGQYF. The CDR3 DNA follows: TGTGCCAGCAGTTCTCCCACTCGACTAGAGGGGCAGTATTTT. The gene calls are TRBV28 and TRBJ2-3; D possibly corresponds to TRBD2 (6 bases). CDR1 is MDHEN, CDR2 SYDVKM, per germline. The CDR3 has 14 residues. V lost 4 bases, J lost 11 bases, and 19 bases lay in between.

This chain joins TRBV2 and TRBJ2-5; tentatively, D is TRBD2 (6 bases). The V gene's germline CDR1 is SNHLY and CDR2 FYNNEI. Trimming stripped 5 bases from V and 2 bases from J, with 9 bases between. This CDR3 region has 13 residues. The CDR3 reads CASSRDLQETQYF. The CDR3 coding sequence is TGTGCCAGCAGTCGGGACTTACAAGAGACCCAGTACTTC.

The chain couples TRBV5-1 to TRBJ2-2; 10 bases line up with TRBD2. The CDR3 runs 14 residues. V was pared by 6 bases and J by 4 bases, with 3 bases of the junction left unmatched. Per germline, CDR1 SGHRS and CDR2 YFSETQ. The CDR3 here is CASTASGSTGELFF. The CDR3 bases are TGCGCCAGCACGGCTAGCGGGAGCACCGGGGAGCTGTTTTTT.

This clone was counted once. The chain couples TRBV5-6 to TRBJ2-5, with no clear D. The length of the CDR3 is 14 residues. Germline V gene data show CDR1 as SGHDT and CDR2 as YYEEEE. V was shortened by 1 base and J by 4 bases, with 11 bases between the two germline ends. CDR3 sequence reads: CASSLSPAGETQYF. For the CDR3, the DNA is TGTGCCAGCAGCTTGTCCCCGGCTGGAGAGACCCAGTACTTC.